Listed here are 7 T cell receptor beta chains from one sample, sequenced in a study of OX40 agonist ivuxolimab in advanced cancers. The library was made by the immunoSEQ multiplex PCR assay. In TCRdb, the immuneACCESS table is reduced to in-frame sequences with V and J assigned. These tables do not hold every clone; where another copy was compared, an unresolved V gene accounts for under half, and the others remain unexplained. This sample gives 9,500 to 12,000 clones in total; roughly four fifths of them show up just once. The top ten clonotypes cover more than 12% of the sample. The sample consisted of CD4+ or CD8+ T cells sorted from blood, taken in a trial of the OX40 agonist ivuxolimab. These receptors came from an adult with an advanced solid tumor such as melanoma, head and neck, liver or kidney cancer.

This clone has only one observation. The rearrangement joins TRBV6-7 to TRBJ2-7; 7 positions match TRBD1. TRBV6-7 is an ORF for which the function is uncertain. The V and J ends lost 8 bases and 2 bases, in that order; junction bases with no gene match: 15. The CDR3 loop spans 16 amino acids. CDR3 protein: CASLRGKGAKAYEQYF. Written as DNA, the CDR3 is TGTGCCAGCCTTAGGGGTAAGGGGGCGAAGGCCTACGAGCAGTACTTC.

CDR3 sequence reads: CASSLGDTAEQYF. CDR3 coding DNA: TGTGCCAGCAGCTTGGGAGACACCGCCGAGCAGTACTTC. The chain is built from TRBV5-5 and TRBJ2-7; no clear D. This CDR3 has 13 amino acids. Trimming stripped 0 bases from V and 6 bases from J, with 10 bases between. Per the germline V gene, CDR1 is SGHKS and CDR2 is YYEKEE (reference sequence).

The count of this clone is one. The chain employs TRBV11-2 and TRBJ2-7; 13 bases match TRBD2. V lost 5 bases and J lost 9; bases outside the gene matches: 10. The germline V gene has CDR1 SGHAT and CDR2 FQNNGV. This CDR3 region has 15 residues. CDR3 sequence (DNA): TGTGCCAGCAGCCCTAGGACTAGCGGGAGACCTGCGCAGTACTTC. Translation gives CASSPRTSGRPAQYF.

V is TRBV5-1 and J is TRBJ2-1; D not resolved. The CDR3 covers 14 residues. Germline CDR1 and CDR2: SGHRS and YFSETQ. V was trimmed by 4 bases and J by 0 bases, leaving 8 bases between them. CDR3 DNA sequence: TGCGCCAGCAGCGGCGGCGCCTCCTACAATGAGCAGTTCTTC. Translation: CASSGGASYNEQFF.

This sequence joins TRBV29-1 and TRBJ1-1; D is possibly TRBD1 (6 bases). Trimming pared 4 bases from V and 2 bases from J, leaving 11 bases between. The CDR3 contains 13 residues. From germline, CDR1 is SQVTM and CDR2 ANQGSEA. In DNA form, the CDR3 reads TGCAGCGTTGGAACAGGGACCAACACTGAAGCTTTCTTT. Translation: CSVGTGTNTEAFF.

The chain employs TRBV7-9 and TRBJ2-2; TRBD2 aligns across 8 bases. CDR1 and CDR2 from the germline V gene are SEHNR and FQNEAQ (reference sequence). The trim removed 7 bases at V and 9 bases at J, leaving 7 bases unmatched. CDR3 length: 13 amino acids. The CDR3: CASMGTRRRELFF. The CDR3 nucleotides are TGTGCCAGCATGGGGACTAGAAGAAGGGAGCTGTTTTTT.

The chain combines TRBV11-1 with TRBJ1-5; D is possibly TRBD1 (5 bases). V gave up 4 bases and J gave up 2 bases, with 9 bases separating them. The CDR3 is 14 amino acids. Germline lookup yields CDR1 SGHAT and CDR2 FQDESV (reference sequence). CDR3 protein: CASSSGPGNQPQHF. The CDR3 DNA follows: TGTGCCAGCAGCTCAGGGCCAGGCAATCAGCCCCAGCATTTT.